The source of this T cell receptor beta chain is a study of siplizumab effects on memory and regulatory T cells. Clones were sequenced by immunoSEQ multiplex PCR, and TCRdb holds only the in-frame ones, with some missing. The repertoire consists of about 100,000 clones, with more than 85% occurring once and the leading ten covering roughly 0.16%. The V end lost 7 bases, the J end lost 3 bases, and 23 bases lay between the germline ends. CDR3 length equals 17 residues. Germline lookup yields CDR1 SGHRS and CDR2 YFSETQ. Input material: CD4+ T cells sorted from blood. This receptor was identified in a human donor in good health. This rearrangement joins TRBV5-1 to TRBJ1-5; possibly TRBD1 for D (6 bases). The CDR3 bases are TGCGCCAGCTCCTTTGACGGGGGGCGCGGAGACAATCAGCCCCAGCATTTT. It encodes CASSFDGGRGDNQPQHF.